These 20 T cell receptor beta chains came from one sample sequenced in a study of patients and donors after allogeneic stem cell transplantation (TCRdb year 2020). Preparation of the library involved RT-PCR. TCRdb names NextSeq 550 as the instrument used. TCRdb ran its own pipeline on the public reads, namely fastp trimming at Q25 and MiXCR clone calling, and kept in-frame beta chains. All rows with the same CDR3 protein become a single entry with the most common DNA and genes. Across this sample there are fewer than 180,000 distinct CDR3 sequences, with roughly two fifths seen only once. The ten largest clonotypes hold 50% of the sample. The source material was blood, either unsorted or a sorted T cell fraction (not recorded which). These receptors came from a human donor who was either an allogeneic HSCT recipient or a stem cell or donor lymphocyte infusion donor (not recorded which). It is not recorded whose cells these are; they may come from a transplant donor.

The table lists this clonotype with a few counts. The chain links TRBV12-3 or TRBV12-4 to TRBJ1-2; D gene uncertain. V shed 1 base and J shed 2 bases, with 8 bases lying between them. The CDR3 runs 14 residues. The CDR3 loop reads CASSLGISNYGYTF. CDR3 nucleotides: TGTGCCAGCAGTTTAGGCATTTCAAACTATGGCTACACCTTC.

V usage is TRBV2 and J usage is TRBJ1-4; TRBD1 is a possible D gene (5 bases). Trimming took 0 bases from V and 11 from J, leaving 7 bases between them. The CDR3 loop spans 12 amino acids. Per the germline V gene, CDR1 is SNHLY and CDR2 is FYNNEI. Here the CDR3 reads CASSEAEGKLFF. Written as DNA, the CDR3 is TGTGCCAGCAGTGAAGCAGAGGGGAAACTGTTTTTT. The whole variable domain, remainder taken from reference TRBV2 and TRBJ1-4, is EPEVTQTPSHQVTQMGQEVILRCVPISNHLYFYWYRQILGQKVEFLVSFYNNEISEKSEIFDDQFSVERPDGSNFTLKIRSTKLEDSAMYFCASSEAEGKLFFGSGTQLSVL.

The chain is built from TRBV4-2 and TRBJ2-1; D gene uncertain. CDR1 LGHNA and CDR2 YNFKEQ come from the germline V gene. The CDR3 is 16 residues long. V lost 0 bases, J lost 0 bases, and 9 bases lay in between. This CDR3 is CASSQDVAVSYNEQFF. For the CDR3, the DNA is TGTGCCAGCAGCCAAGATGTGGCGGTCTCCTACAATGAGCAGTTCTTC.

Only a few counts were recorded for this clonotype. The chain uses TRBV20-1 and TRBJ2-3; no clear D gene. CDR1 and CDR2 from the germline V gene are DFQATT and SNEGSKA (reference sequence). CDR3 length equals 10 residues. The CDR3 DNA follows: TGCTGTGTATCCACAGATACGCAGTATTTT. Translated, it gives CCVSTDTQYF.

The chain is built from TRBV3-1 and TRBJ2-1, with 7 nucleotides matching TRBD2. The CDR3 is 14 amino acids. Germline V gives CDR1 LGHDT, CDR2 YNNKEL (reference sequence). Losses at the gene ends were 2 bases for V and 9 bases for J; bases not matched to a gene: 7. The CDR3 coding sequence is TGTGCCAGCAGCCAAACGGCGGGGGTCGGTGAGCAGTTCTTC. Amino acids: CASSQTAGVGEQFF.

This clonotype was seen a single time. The V gene is TRBV6-1, the J gene TRBJ1-6; D is unresolved. Germline CDR1 MNHNS, CDR2 SASEGT. The CDR3 is made up of 13 amino acids. Trimming left V 8 bases short and J 5 bases short, with 10 bases between. The DNA for the CDR3 is TGTGCCAGCGGAAGGGTTGATAATTCACCCCTCCACTTT. Translated, it gives CASGRVDNSPLHF.

The rearrangement links TRBV5-1 to TRBJ2-7; D could derive from TRBD1 or TRBD2 (5 bases each). Germline CDR1 reads SGHRS; CDR2 reads YFSETQ. CDR3 length: 14 amino acids. Trimming shortened V by 0 bases and J by 2 bases, and 9 bases separated the two germline ends. CDR3 sequence (DNA): TGCGCCAGCAGCTTGGGGGACGGAGCCTACGAGCAGTACGTC. Protein: CASSLGDGAYEQYV.

This chain links TRBV10-3 with TRBJ1-6; 7 nucleotides match TRBD1. J was trimmed by 7 bases and V by 5 bases; bases with no gene match: 5. The CDR3 is 14 amino acids. Per the germline V gene, CDR1 is ENHRY and CDR2 is SYGVKD. CDR3 DNA: TGTGCCATCAGTCTGGGACAGACCAATTCACCCCTCCACTTT. It encodes CAISLGQTNSPLHF.

This chain links TRBV12-3 or TRBV12-4 with TRBJ1-2, with unresolved D. This CDR3 has 14 amino acids. V gave up 1 base and J gave up 7 bases, with 13 bases separating them. Here the CDR3 reads CASSLGLNGPGYTF. For the CDR3, the DNA is TGTGCCAGCAGTTTAGGGCTGAACGGGCCTGGCTACACCTTC.

This clonotype was seen more than once but under ten times. The rearrangement uses TRBV12-3 or TRBV12-4 and TRBJ2-7; TRBD2 matches 8 bases. The CDR3 is 17 residues long. Losses at the gene ends were 4 bases for V and 5 bases for J; bases not matched to a gene: 16. The CDR3 DNA reads TGTGCCAGCAGTTCGAACCTTCTCTTGCGGGGGGTCCACGAGCAGTACTTC. Amino acids: CASSSNLLLRGVHEQYF.

The rearrangement joins TRBV12-3 or TRBV12-4 to TRBJ1-5; D might be TRBD1 (5 bases). The CDR3 totals 13 residues. V lost 6 bases and J lost 5, with 11 bases in between. The CDR3 DNA reads as TGTGCCAGCAGAGACAGAGGAGATCAGCCCCAGCATTTT. This translates into CASRDRGDQPQHF.

In its sample, this clonotype was seen a few times. The chain couples TRBV20-1 to TRBJ2-7; 11 positions match TRBD2. V was pared by 5 bases and J by 3 bases, with 6 bases of the junction left unmatched. CDR1 DFQATT and CDR2 SNEGSKA come from the germline V gene (reference sequence). This CDR3 has 14 residues. In DNA, the CDR3 is TGCAGTGCTGAACTAGCGGGGGCTCACTACGAGCAGTACTTC. The encoded protein is CSAELAGAHYEQYF.

V gene TRBV7-3 combines with J gene TRBJ2-1; D gene unclear. Trimming cost V 4 bases and J 5 bases, with 9 bases left between them. Germline values: CDR1 SGHTA, CDR2 FQGTGA. This CDR3 spans 13 amino acids. The CDR3 DNA reads as TGTGCCAGCAGCTCAAACGGGCACAATGAGCAGTTCTTC. Protein product: CASSSNGHNEQFF.

This chain links TRBV3-1 with TRBJ2-1; D is undetermined. The CDR3 runs 16 residues. The germline V and J ends were trimmed by 0 bases and 6 bases, with 15 bases remaining between them. Germline-derived CDR1 and CDR2 are LGHDT and YNNKEL (reference sequence). The CDR3 DNA reads as TGTGCCAGCAGCCAAGATCGAGGCGGCCTGCGCAATGAGCAGTTCTTC. Translating gives CASSQDRGGLRNEQFF.

This sequence joins TRBV29-1 and TRBJ1-6, with a possible D match to TRBD1 (5 bases). V lost 5 bases and J lost 13, with 27 bases in between. CDR3 size: 16 residues. The V gene's germline CDR1 is SQVTM and CDR2 ANQGSEA. CDR3 loop: CSVPPPPGASEFPLHF. CDR3 DNA sequence: TGCAGCGTTCCTCCGCCCCCCGGGGCTTCCGAGTTTCCCCTCCACTTT.

This clonotype turned up a few times. The CDR3: CASSSRPQGNQPQHF. The CDR3 coding sequence is TGTGCCAGCAGTTCGAGGCCCCAGGGGAATCAGCCCCAGCATTTT. This rearrangement joins TRBV27 to TRBJ1-5; TRBD1 is a possible D gene (6 bases). This CDR3 region has 15 residues. Trimming pared 4 bases from V and 4 bases from J, leaving 14 bases between. CDR1 is MNHEY and CDR2 is SMNVEV in the germline V gene (reference sequence).

The chain combines TRBV7-6 with TRBJ1-6, with 8 positions matching TRBD1. J was trimmed by 6 bases and V by 5 bases; bases with no gene match: 9. Per the germline V gene, CDR1 is SGHVS and CDR2 is FNYEAQ. This CDR3 has 16 residues. CDR3 nucleotide sequence: TGTGCCAGCAGCGTAGGGACAGGCGCTCCTAATTCACCCCTCCACTTT. Amino acids: CASSVGTGAPNSPLHF. Looking up the rest from reference TRBV7-6 and TRBJ1-6 gives the full variable domain: GAGVSQSPRYKVTKRGQDVALRCDPISGHVSLYWYRQALGQGPEFLTYFNYEAQQDKSGLPNDRFSAERPEGSISTLTIQRTEQRDSAMYRCASSVGTGAPNSPLHFGNGTRLTVT.

The gene calls are TRBV20-1 and TRBJ1-5; D remains ambiguous. Germline values: CDR1 DFQATT, CDR2 SNEGSKA (reference sequence). V was cut by 5 bases and J by 7 bases, with 12 bases left in between. The length of the CDR3 is 12 residues. In nucleotides, the CDR3 is TGCAGTGCTTTGCGGGTGGACCAGCCCCAGCATTTT. It yields the protein CSALRVDQPQHF.

This chain joins TRBV24-1 and TRBJ2-3; 7 positions match TRBD1. Germline V CDR1 and CDR2: KGHDR, SFDVKD. The CDR3 extends over 17 amino acids. The junction had 7 bases not matched to a gene; V was cut back by 2 bases and J by 0 bases. Here the CDR3 DNA reads TGTGCCACCAGTGATTCCCACGGACAGGCCAGCACAGATACGCAGTATTTT. Translated, it gives CATSDSHGQASTDTQYF.

The chain joins TRBV12-3 or TRBV12-4 to TRBJ1-2; possible D gene TRBD1, 6 bases. The V end was cut by 3 bases, the J end by 7 bases, with 12 bases between. The CDR3 contains 13 residues. CDR3 region: CASSLGQGSGYTF. Here the CDR3 DNA reads TGTGCCAGCAGTTTGGGTCAGGGGAGTGGCTACACCTTC.